This T cell receptor beta chain was captured by sequencing in a study of technical replicates of blood from several donors. The CDR3 totals 16 residues. Germline trimming cut 5 bases from V and 4 bases from J; bases unmatched to any gene: 8. The germline gives CDR1 WNHNN, CDR2 SYGVQD (reference sequence). Method: immunoSEQ multiplex PCR; TCRdb's copy keeps in-frame clones and lacks some. The data contain tens of thousands of clones, approximately 95% of them singletons. The sample taken for sequencing was T cells isolated from PBMCs. The origin of this receptor is a human donor in good health. The chain has TRBV10-1 and TRBJ2-7; 13 bases map to TRBD2. For the CDR3, the DNA is TGCGCCAGCAGTACCGGGACTAGCGGGATCCTGTACGAGCAGTACTTC. Its translation: CASSTGTSGILYEQYF.